What follows describes a single T cell receptor beta chain. V lost 8 bases, J lost 6 bases, and 18 bases lay in between. Germline CDR1 and CDR2: MNHNS and SASEGT. The CDR3 spans 14 residues. Using immunoSEQ multiplex PCR, the repertoire was profiled, and TCRdb retains in-frame clones only, with some absent. This repertoire shows roughly 61,000 clones, roughly nine tenths found once; its top ten account for roughly 0.79%. The data were taken from a study of OX40 agonist ivuxolimab in advanced cancers. Study details: Those treated in dose escalation had hepatocellular carcinoma, melanoma, renal cell cancer or head and neck cancer.

The sequenced sample was CD4+ or CD8+ T cells sorted from blood, obtained in a trial of the OX40 agonist ivuxolimab. The chain links TRBV6-1 to TRBJ2-3; D is possibly TRBD2 (7 bases). The source of this sequence is an adult with an advanced solid tumor such as melanoma, head and neck, liver or kidney cancer. Here the CDR3 DNA reads TGTGCCAGCCCCGGAAGGGGGGGCGGGGATACGCAGTATTTT. Protein: CASPGRGGGDTQYF.